Listed here is a single T cell receptor beta chain. Its antigen remains unidentified. Being one base from a much bigger clone, this may be a read error. These data are taken from a study of T cells in Graves' hyperthyroidism and ophthalmopathy. Findings and caveats of the study: Most clonotypes expanded in the thyroid (above 0.001) were also present in blood. Ophthalmopathy was distinguished from stable hyperthyroidism by 13 V-J signatures.

The study excluded patients with uncontrolled infection, other autoimmune disease, pregnancy or lactation. Together with thyroid ultrasound, orbital computed tomography, serum thyroxine and TRAb, clinical symptoms were used for diagnoses. Researchers took RNA transcripts and amplified the TCR beta CDR3 regions from them. First-round RT-PCR with HTBI primers amplified the TCR CDR3 region. TCRdb ran MiXCR on the multiplex PCR reads and lists one entry per CDR3 protein. The sample lists hundreds of thousands of distinct CDR3 sequences; over 40% were seen once. V was clipped by 5 bases and J by 5 bases; unmatched bases: 4. CDR3 length: 14 amino acids. Germline V gene sequence: CDR1 SGHVS, CDR2 FQNEAQ.

The sequence derives from an adult man with Graves' disease, either hyperthyroidism or ophthalmopathy (not recorded which). The rearrangement uses TRBV7-8 and TRBJ2-7; 12 bases match TRBD1. Sequenced material: peripheral blood or thyroid tissue (not recorded which). CDR3 residues: CASSVGQGANEQYF. DNA for the CDR3: TGTGCCAGCAGCGTGGGACAGGGGGCAAACGAGCAGTACTTC.